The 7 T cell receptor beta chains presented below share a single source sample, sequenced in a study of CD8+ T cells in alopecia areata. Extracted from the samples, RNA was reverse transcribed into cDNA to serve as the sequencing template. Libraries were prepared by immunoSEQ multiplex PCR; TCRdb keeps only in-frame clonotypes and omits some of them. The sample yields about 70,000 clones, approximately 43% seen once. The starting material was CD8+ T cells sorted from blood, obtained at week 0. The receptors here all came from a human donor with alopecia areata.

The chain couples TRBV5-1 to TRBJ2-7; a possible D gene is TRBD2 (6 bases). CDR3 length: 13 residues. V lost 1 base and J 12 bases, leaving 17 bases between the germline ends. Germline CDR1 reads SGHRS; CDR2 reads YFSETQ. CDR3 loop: CASSLYPGEERYF. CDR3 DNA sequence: TGCGCCAGCAGCTTGTATCCGGGAGAGGAACGGTACTTC.

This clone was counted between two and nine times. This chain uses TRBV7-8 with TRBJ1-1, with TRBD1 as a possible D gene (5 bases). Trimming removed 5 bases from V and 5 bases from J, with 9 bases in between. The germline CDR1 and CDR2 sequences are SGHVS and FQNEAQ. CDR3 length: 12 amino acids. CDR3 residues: CASSLGETEAFF. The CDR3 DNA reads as TGTGCCAGCAGCCTAGGGGAGACTGAAGCTTTCTTT.

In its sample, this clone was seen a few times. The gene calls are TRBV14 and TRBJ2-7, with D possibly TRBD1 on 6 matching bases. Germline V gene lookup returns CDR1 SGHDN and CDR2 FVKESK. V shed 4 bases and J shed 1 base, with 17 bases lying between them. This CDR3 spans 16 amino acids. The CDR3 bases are TGTGCCAGCAGCCCCTTAGCCACAGGGAATTCCTACGAGCAGTACTTC. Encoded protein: CASSPLATGNSYEQYF.

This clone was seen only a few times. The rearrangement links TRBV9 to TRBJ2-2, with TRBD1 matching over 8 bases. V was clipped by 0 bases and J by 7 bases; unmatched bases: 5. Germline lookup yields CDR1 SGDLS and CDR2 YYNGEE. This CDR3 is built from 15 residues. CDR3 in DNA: TGTGCCAGCAGCGTAGAGCAGGGGGCGAACGGGGAGCTGTTTTTT. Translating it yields CASSVEQGANGELFF.

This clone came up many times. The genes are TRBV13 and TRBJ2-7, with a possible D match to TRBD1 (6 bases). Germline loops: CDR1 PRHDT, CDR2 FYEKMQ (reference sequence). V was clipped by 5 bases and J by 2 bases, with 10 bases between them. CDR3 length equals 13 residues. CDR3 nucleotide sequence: TGTGCCAGCAGCCTCGACAGGACCTACGAGCAGTACTTC. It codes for CASSLDRTYEQYF.

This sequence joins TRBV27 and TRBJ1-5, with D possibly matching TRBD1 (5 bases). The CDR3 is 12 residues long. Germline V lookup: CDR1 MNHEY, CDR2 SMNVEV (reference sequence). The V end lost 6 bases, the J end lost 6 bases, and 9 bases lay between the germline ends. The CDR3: CASSSTGQPQHF. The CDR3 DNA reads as TGTGCCAGCAGCTCTACAGGTCAGCCCCAGCATTTT.

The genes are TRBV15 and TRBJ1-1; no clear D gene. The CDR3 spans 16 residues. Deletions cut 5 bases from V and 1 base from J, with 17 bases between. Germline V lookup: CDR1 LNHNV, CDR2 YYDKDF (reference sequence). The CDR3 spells CATSSSYGFGNTEAFF. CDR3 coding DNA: TGTGCCACCAGCTCATCATATGGCTTTGGGAACACTGAAGCTTTCTTT.